This T cell receptor (beta chain) was identified in a study of beta chain features in type 1 diabetes. Points from the study as a whole: Among all four CD4+ subsets, Type 1 diabetes patients had TCRB CDR3s that were moderately but significantly shorter. Relative to healthy donors, patients appeared to have naive, central memory and Treg TCRB repertoires that were more similar.

As to this clone: As yet, its antigen is unknown.

The investigators reverse transcribed all of the isolated RNA, so they sequenced expressed TCRB transcripts. Sequenced by immunoSEQ multiplex PCR; TCRdb stores in-frame clones only, minus some. The data show hundreds of thousands of clones, approximately 10% seen once. The CDR3 loop spans 12 amino acids. Germline lookup yields CDR1 GTSNPN and CDR2 SVGIG (reference sequence). V lost 0 bases, J lost 3 bases, and 5 bases lay in between. The rearrangement joins TRBV30 to TRBJ1-2; no definite D call. The sequence came from a man aged 25 to 40 with type 1 diabetes. Sequenced material: central memory CD4+ T cells from blood. DNA of the CDR3: TGTGCCTGGAGTGTTTTTGACTATGGCTACACCTTC. Translation: CAWSVFDYGYTF.